The rows below give T cell receptor beta chains drawn from one sample of a study of blood T cell repertoires in COVID-19. Repertoires were generated with immunoSEQ multiplex PCR, while TCRdb's copy carries only in-frame clones and drops some. There are some 69,000 clones in the sample; approximately 75% occur only once, and 45% to 60% lies in the top ten. What was sequenced was peripheral blood. These receptors were obtained from a human donor in a cohort sampled during active COVID-19. Each CDR3 is given with its conserved first and last residue. A D gene is named only where the DNA matches it firmly. For some rows the clone size is stated as once, few or many, or as a class when expanded; others skip it.

j_call,d_call,clone_size,v_call,cdr3_nt,cdr3_aa
TRBJ2-4,TRBD2,NA,TRBV7-8,TGTGCCAGCAGCCCACACCGGGGGGGCGGCATTCAGTACTTC,CASSPHRGGGIQYF
TRBJ1-1,NA,few,TRBV5-6,TGTGCCAGCAGCCCTCCGGTCGAACAGGCCACTGAAGCTTTCTTT,CASSPPVEQATEAFF
TRBJ1-5,TRBD1,NA,TRBV19,TGTGCCAGTAGTACCGGGACAGGGGATTTTCAGCCCCAGCATTTT,CASSTGTGDFQPQHF
TRBJ1-2,NA,NA,TRBV2,TGTGCCAGCAGTGATAGGGTCGACGGAGGACCTTACACCTTC,CASSDRVDGGPYTF
TRBJ1-2,TRBD1,NA,TRBV28,TGTGCCAGCAGCCTCCTTCCCGGACAGGGGATAGGTAACTATGGCTACACCTTC,CASSLLPGQGIGNYGYTF
TRBJ2-7,TRBD1,medium-sized,TRBV15,TGTGCCACCAGCAGGTCGACAGGGGGGGTCTACGAGCAGTACTTC,CATSRSTGGVYEQYF
TRBJ1-4,NA,NA,TRBV27,TGTGCCACCAAGATACAGGGAACTGAAAAACTGTTTTTT,CATKIQGTEKLFF
TRBJ2-7,TRBD2,NA,TRBV6-5,TGTGCCAGCAGTTTCGGACTAGCGGGAGACAACGAGCAGTACTTC,CASSFGLAGDNEQYF
TRBJ1-2,NA,few,TRBV30,TGTGCCTGGAGGGTTGAACACCTTAACTATGGCTACACCTTC,CAWRVEHLNYGYTF
TRBJ2-7,NA,few,TRBV7-9,TGTGCCAGCCGTTCGGGGGGCGCGGGCTCCTACGAGCAGTACTTC,CASRSGGAGSYEQYF
TRBJ1-1,TRBD1,NA,TRBV6-5,TGTGCCAGCAGCCGGGACAGTACTAACACTGAAGCTTTCTTT,CASSRDSTNTEAFF
TRBJ1-6,TRBD1,NA,TRBV7-2,TGTGCCAGCAGCCCCCTAAGGACAGGGTCGGCACCCCTCCACTTT,CASSPLRTGSAPLHF
TRBJ2-7,TRBD2,NA,TRBV12-3/TRBV12-4,TGTGCCAGCAGGCTAGCGGGATCCAACGAGCAGTACTTC,CASRLAGSNEQYF
TRBJ2-2,TRBD2,NA,TRBV10-3,TGTGCCATCACTGAGAGGGAGGGCCTCTCCGGGGAGCTGTTTTTT,CAITEREGLSGELFF
TRBJ2-6,NA,NA,TRBV6-1,TGTGCCAGCAGTGAGGACAGCTCTGGGGCCAACGTCCTGACTTTC,CASSEDSSGANVLTF
TRBJ1-2,NA,NA,TRBV5-4,TGTGCCAGCAGCGCGCGAGGACAGTGGGACTATGGCTACACCTTC,CASSARGQWDYGYTF
TRBJ2-5,TRBD2,NA,TRBV19,TGTGCCAGTACCCCCGGGGCTAGCGGCGAGACCCAGTACTTC,CASTPGASGETQYF
TRBJ2-7,NA,NA,TRBV28,TGTGCCAGCAGTGTTAGCGGAATATACGAGCAGTACTTC,CASSVSGIYEQYF
TRBJ1-1,NA,NA,TRBV16,TGTGCCAGCAGCCAGTCACAGGGCGTGAACACTGAAGCTTTCTTT,CASSQSQGVNTEAFF
TRBJ2-2,TRBD1,once,TRBV5-1,TGCGCCAGCAGCTTACAGGGGTACACCGGGGAGCTGTTTTTT,CASSLQGYTGELFF
TRBJ2-3,TRBD1,NA,TRBV18,TGTGCCAGCTCACCACGGACAGGGGGCCAAGATACGCAGTATTTT,CASSPRTGGQDTQYF
TRBJ1-1,TRBD1,once,TRBV5-6,TGTGCCAGCAGCTTGGCCGGGGGACAGGCGAACACTGAAGCTTTCTTT,CASSLAGGQANTEAFF
TRBJ2-1,NA,once,TRBV11-2,TGTGCCAGCAGCTTAGAACTTGAGCAGTTCTTC,CASSLELEQFF
TRBJ2-3,NA,NA,TRBV2,TGTGCCAGCAGTGAGGATAGCGGCTACACAGATACGCAGTATTTT,CASSEDSGYTDTQYF
TRBJ1-6,NA,NA,TRBV27,TGTGCCAGCAGTTTACAGGGGTTAGGTTCACCCCTCCACTTT,CASSLQGLGSPLHF
TRBJ2-2,TRBD2,NA,TRBV27,TGTGCCAGCAGCCGTTTTGGTGTTTTTGAAAGCGGGAGGGATGCCGGGGAGCTGTTTTTT,CASSRFGVFESGRDAGELFF
TRBJ2-5,TRBD2,NA,TRBV7-8,TGTGCCAGCAGCCCAGGGGGACTAGCAGTCGATGAGACCCAGTACTTC,CASSPGGLAVDETQYF
TRBJ2-1,NA,NA,TRBV6-6,TGTGCCAGCAGTCCCCTCCGGGGAGAGCAGTTCTTC,CASSPLRGEQFF
TRBJ1-1,NA,NA,TRBV6-5,TGTGCCAGCAGTTACTCCCTATCCCTGGGGGGGACTGAAGCTTTCTTT,CASSYSLSLGGTEAFF
TRBJ1-1,TRBD1,few,TRBV5-1,TGCGCCAGCAGCTTTGAGAGACAGGGGGACACTGAAGCTTTCTTT,CASSFERQGDTEAFF
TRBJ2-5,NA,NA,TRBV7-2,TGTGCCAGCAGCTTAGCGATTAGTGCGGGCCAAGAGACCCAGTACTTC,CASSLAISAGQETQYF
TRBJ1-5,NA,NA,TRBV19,TGTGCCAGTATACGGTTTTCGTCGGGGGACAATCAGCCCCAGCATTTT,CASIRFSSGDNQPQHF
TRBJ1-3,NA,NA,TRBV9,TGTGCCAGCAGCGTACTAAGCTCTGGAAACACCATATATTTT,CASSVLSSGNTIYF
TRBJ2-1,TRBD2,few,TRBV4-1,TGCGCCAGCAGCCAAGGTCTTAGCGGGAGGATCCACAATGAGCAGTTCTTC,CASSQGLSGRIHNEQFF
TRBJ2-5,TRBD2,many,TRBV5-5,TGTGCCAGCAGCTTGGAGGGAGGGCGAGAGACCCAGTACTTC,CASSLEGGRETQYF
TRBJ2-7,NA,few,TRBV7-7,TGTGCTAGCAGCTTAGGGCGGGGCTCCTACGAGCAGTACTTC,CASSLGRGSYEQYF
TRBJ2-3,NA,NA,TRBV14,TGTGCCAGCAGCCATTGGGGCGGAGGGCCGAGCACAGATACGCAGTATTTT,CASSHWGGGPSTDTQYF
TRBJ2-3,NA,NA,TRBV5-1,TGCGCCAGCAGCTTGGCTACAGGCACAGATACGCAGTATTTT,CASSLATGTDTQYF
TRBJ2-7,TRBD2,NA,TRBV6-5,TGTGCCAGCTTACGGCGGGAGAGCTACGAGCAGTACTTC,CASLRRESYEQYF
TRBJ1-1,NA,NA,TRBV7-9,TGTGCCAGCAGCTTAGGGTTGGGGGGCACTGAAGCTTTCTTT,CASSLGLGGTEAFF
TRBJ1-2,NA,NA,TRBV9,TGTGCCAGCAGCGCCATAACCCAGGGGCGCTATGGCTACACCTTC,CASSAITQGRYGYTF
TRBJ2-1,NA,NA,TRBV10-1,TGCGCCAGCAGTGAGCTAGCGTCTAATAGTGAGCAGTTCTTC,CASSELASNSEQFF
TRBJ2-7,NA,once,TRBV24-1,TGTGCCACCAGTGATCTCTACGAGCAGTACTTC,CATSDLYEQYF